This T cell receptor beta chain is from a study of T cells expressing NK-cell markers. This CDR3 region has 14 residues. With the 5' RACE reads reprocessed, TCRdb shows one record per CDR3 protein and no DNA. The listing contains about 550,000 distinct CDR3 sequences. A word on this clonotype: The antigen is unknown.

Study observations and caveats: HCMV specificity of the expanded NKG2C+ T cell clones stayed unclear.

V gene TRBV12-3 or TRBV12-4 combines with J gene TRBJ2-7; the D call from TCRdb, TRBD2, cannot be confirmed without DNA. This receptor was identified in a man aged 18-30 years in good health. Material for sequencing was blood T cells: a sorted CD56 or NKG2C T cell subset, CD4+ or CD8+ T cells, or bulk PBMC T cells (not recorded which). The CDR3 is CASRSGLAAYEQYF.